These 21 T cell receptor beta chains were sequenced from one sample in a study of cytomegalovirus exposure and HLA in healthy donors. The PCR was carried out with 60 Vbeta primers and 13 Jbeta primers. Produced via immunoSEQ multiplex PCR; TCRdb's table is partial and in-frame only. Of 150,000 to 250,000 clones in the sample, 60% to 85% are singletons; the top ten hold roughly 1.4%. Material: PBMCs. The receptors originated from a girl aged 10 to 17 in good health and CMV-seropositive.

The chain uses TRBV10-1 and TRBJ1-2; 9 bases are shared with TRBD1. CDR3 length: 15 residues. Per germline, CDR1 WNHNN and CDR2 SYGVQD (reference sequence). The trim removed 5 bases at V and 4 bases at J, leaving 8 bases unmatched. Here the CDR3 reads CASSPGQGSIYGYTF. CDR3 nucleotide sequence: TGCGCCAGCAGTCCCGGACAGGGGAGCATCTATGGCTACACCTTC.

V is TRBV4-1 and J is TRBJ2-4; 8 bases line up with TRBD2. Germline-derived CDR1 and CDR2 are MGHRA and YSYEKL. The V and J ends lost 0 bases and 2 bases, in that order; junction bases with no gene match: 6. CDR3 length: 17 amino acids. In DNA, the CDR3 is TGCGCCAGCAGCCAAGACCGTGCGGGGGGACCCAAAAACATTCAGTACTTC. This codes for CASSQDRAGGPKNIQYF.

The CDR3 spells CASSGGEGTDTQYF. CDR3 in DNA: TGCGCCAGCAGCGGGGGCGAGGGCACAGATACGCAGTATTTT. The chain links TRBV5-1 to TRBJ2-3; possible D gene TRBD1, 6 bases. The germline gives CDR1 SGHRS, CDR2 YFSETQ. Trimming removed 4 bases at V and 1 base at J, with 10 bases between. The length of the CDR3 is 14 residues.

As regards this clone: The same CDR3 is also encoded by other DNA sequences in this sample. The rearrangement uses TRBV6-5 and TRBJ2-7; 7 bases are shared with TRBD2. J lost 1 base, V lost 7 bases, and 7 bases had no gene match. This CDR3 is built from 14 residues. Germline V gene data show CDR1 as MNHEY and CDR2 as SVGAGI. The CDR3 here is CASTPGRGSYEQYF. Written as DNA, the CDR3 is TGTGCCAGCACCCCGGGGAGGGGATCCTACGAGCAGTACTTC.

The rearrangement uses TRBV7-9 and TRBJ2-7; D is possibly TRBD1 (6 bases). CDR1 SEHNR and CDR2 FQNEAQ come from the germline V gene (reference sequence). The CDR3 covers 14 residues. V lost 2 bases, J lost 7 bases, and 15 bases lay in between. CDR3 amino acids: CASSLWDTREEQYF. The DNA for the CDR3 is TGTGCCAGCAGCTTATGGGACACTCGTGAAGAGCAGTACTTC.

The chain uses TRBV9 and TRBJ2-7, with D maybe TRBD1 (6 bases). The V gene lost 0 bases and the J gene lost 6 bases, with 10 bases spanning the gap. The CDR3 length is 13 residues. Per the germline V gene, CDR1 is SGDLS and CDR2 is YYNGEE. The DNA for the CDR3 is TGTGCCAGCAGCGTAGCCCCAGGGGCCGAGCAGTACTTC. This gives the protein CASSVAPGAEQYF.

This chain uses TRBV7-2 with TRBJ1-5; unclear D gene. V shed 5 bases and J shed 2 bases, with 13 bases lying between them. This CDR3 has 15 residues. CDR1 and CDR2 (germline): SGHTA, FQGNSA. CDR3 residues: CASSVTRGGNQPQHF. CDR3 DNA sequence: TGTGCCAGCAGCGTAACCAGAGGCGGCAATCAGCCCCAGCATTTT. The full variable domain, rest sourced from reference TRBV7-2 and TRBJ1-5, is GAGVSQSPSNKVTEKGKDVELRCDPISGHTALYWYRQSLGQGLEFLIYFQGNSAPDKSGLPSDRFSAERTGGSVSTLTIQRTQQEDSAVYLCASSVTRGGNQPQHFGDGTRLSIL.

This clone occurred a few times. The rearrangement links TRBV10-1 to TRBJ2-3; TRBD1 is a possible D gene (5 bases). Trimming cost V 5 bases and J 2 bases, with 8 bases left between them. The CDR3 length is 13 residues. The V gene's germline CDR1 is WNHNN and CDR2 SYGVQD (reference sequence). The CDR3 region is CASSQGHTDTQYF. The CDR3 region has the DNA TGCGCCAGCAGTCAGGGTCACACAGATACGCAGTATTTT.

This clone was counted between two and nine times. The V and J genes are TRBV9 and TRBJ1-1; no definite D call. V lost 0 bases to trimming and J lost 6 bases, with 9 bases between them. The CDR3 totals 13 residues. Germline V gives CDR1 SGDLS, CDR2 YYNGEE. For the CDR3, the DNA is TGTGCCAGCAGCGTAGACCCCCAGGCTGAAGCTTTCTTT. It specifies CASSVDPQAEAFF.

This chain links TRBV11-2 with TRBJ2-7, with 8 bases lining up with TRBD2. Germline values: CDR1 SGHAT, CDR2 FQNNGV. The V and J ends lost 3 bases and 3 bases, in that order; junction bases with no gene match: 4. The CDR3 is 14 residues long. CDR3 in DNA: TGTGCCAGCAGCTTCAGCGGGGGAAACTACGAGCAGTACTTC. Its protein product is CASSFSGGNYEQYF.

This chain links TRBV29-1 with TRBJ2-1, with TRBD1 matching over 10 bases. The length of the CDR3 is 13 residues. V lost 4 bases, J lost 5 bases, and 2 bases stayed unmatched. From germline, CDR1 is SQVTM and CDR2 ANQGSEA. DNA for the CDR3: TGCAGCGTTGGACAGGGGGCAAACAATGAGCAGTTCTTC. It specifies CSVGQGANNEQFF.

The chain has TRBV5-8 and TRBJ1-3; tentative D call: TRBD1 (5 bases). The V gene lost 3 bases and the J gene lost 1 base, with 14 bases spanning the gap. The CDR3 contains 16 residues. Germline loops: CDR1 SGHTS, CDR2 YDEGEE. For the CDR3, the DNA is TGTGCCAGCAGCTGGGGAACACAGGCATCTGGAAACACCATATATTTT. Residues: CASSWGTQASGNTIYF.

V and J are TRBV7-6 and TRBJ2-5; weak D call: TRBD2 (7 bases). This CDR3 comprises 16 residues. V was cut by 6 bases and J by 5 bases, with 22 bases left in between. Germline CDR1 is SGHVS and CDR2 is FNYEAQ. CDR3 sequence: CASRRRGTGGLETQYF. CDR3 DNA sequence: TGTGCCAGCAGGCGACGTGGGACGGGGGGCCTGGAGACCCAGTACTTC. Looking up the rest from reference TRBV7-6 and TRBJ2-5 gives the full variable domain: GAGVSQSPRYKVTKRGQDVALRCDPISGHVSLYWYRQALGQGPEFLTYFNYEAQQDKSGLPNDRFSAERPEGSISTLTIQRTEQRDSAMYRCASRRRGTGGLETQYFGPGTRLLVL.

The chain joins TRBV5-1 to TRBJ2-5; 9 nucleotides line up with TRBD2. This CDR3 is built from 15 residues. Per the germline V gene, CDR1 is SGHRS and CDR2 is YFSETQ. Trimming took 4 bases from V and 4 from J; bases not matched to a gene: 8. The CDR3 DNA reads as TGCGCCAGCAGCGTGGCTGCGGGGGGGCGAGAGACCCAGTACTTC. As protein: CASSVAAGGRETQYF.

CDR3 amino acids: CAISERETNYGYTF. The CDR3 region has the DNA TGTGCCATCAGTGAACGGGAAACCAACTATGGCTACACCTTC. V gene TRBV10-3 combines with J gene TRBJ1-2; no definite D call. V was pared by 3 bases and J by 2 bases, with 10 bases between. This CDR3 has 14 residues. CDR1 is ENHRY, CDR2 SYGVKD, per germline.

This clone is a singleton in its sample. The rearrangement joins TRBV9 to TRBJ2-2, with TRBD2 identical over 10 bases. This CDR3 is built from 17 residues. CDR1 and CDR2 (germline): SGDLS, YYNGEE. J gave up 0 bases and V 1 base, and 3 bases lay outside the gene matches. The CDR3 sequence is CASSVPTSGANTGELFF. CDR3 DNA sequence: TGTGCCAGCAGCGTACCTACTAGCGGGGCGAACACCGGGGAGCTGTTTTTT. Complete variable domain (other parts from reference TRBV9 and TRBJ2-2): DSGVTQTPKHLITATGQRVTLRCSPRSGDLSVYWYQQSLDQGLQFLIQYYNGEERAKGNILERFSAQQFPDLHSELNLSSLELGDSALYFCASSVPTSGANTGELFFGEGSRLTVL.

V and J are TRBV5-4 and TRBJ2-5; 12 positions agree with TRBD2. The germline CDR1 and CDR2 sequences are SGHNT and YYREEE (reference sequence). J was trimmed by 5 bases and V by 0 bases; bases with no gene match: 8. The CDR3 consists of 17 residues. The CDR3 nucleotides are TGTGCCAGCAGCTTGGCGCTAGCGGGGGGGCCAACGGAGACCCAGTACTTC. This codes for CASSLALAGGPTETQYF.

As for this clone: Distinct nucleotide sequences in the sample also encode this CDR3. The chain uses TRBV27 and TRBJ2-1, with 11 bases that match TRBD2. The CDR3 is made up of 15 amino acids. V was clipped by 5 bases and J by 7 bases; unmatched bases: 7. The V gene's germline CDR1 is MNHEY and CDR2 SMNVEV (reference sequence). The CDR3 reads CASSPGTSGGNEQFF. CDR3 nucleotide sequence: TGTGCCAGCAGTCCCGGCACTAGCGGGGGAAATGAGCAGTTCTTC.

This clone appeared once. The chain couples TRBV7-2 to TRBJ1-5; D not certain. V was shortened by 5 bases and J by 5 bases, with 10 bases between the two germline ends. CDR1 and CDR2 (germline): SGHTA, FQGNSA. The CDR3 runs 13 residues. The CDR3 protein is CASSPSFDQPQHF. The CDR3 coding sequence is TGTGCCAGCAGCCCTAGTTTCGATCAGCCCCAGCATTTT.

The chain links TRBV6-1 to TRBJ2-1, with TRBD2 identical over 11 bases. Germline V lookup: CDR1 MNHNS, CDR2 SASEGT. The CDR3 is made up of 15 amino acids. Trimming took 1 base from V and 7 from J; bases not matched to a gene: 3. The CDR3 region is CASSEVGTSGNEQFF. The DNA for the CDR3 is TGTGCCAGCAGTGAAGTAGGGACTAGCGGTAATGAGCAGTTCTTC.

The rearrangement links TRBV2 to TRBJ2-5, with a weak D call TRBD2 (6 bases). Per the germline V gene, CDR1 is SNHLY and CDR2 is FYNNEI. This CDR3 has 14 residues. V was shortened by 4 bases and J by 4 bases, with 13 bases between the two germline ends. In DNA, the CDR3 is TGTGCCAGCAGTGCTCCGCTAGCGCTAGAGACCCAGTACTTC. It is translated as CASSAPLALETQYF.